These 28 T cell receptor beta chains share one sample of origin, sequenced in a study of Graves' ophthalmopathy and Graves' hyperthyroidism. The authors amplified TCR beta CDR3 regions, and they did so from RNA transcripts for repertoire sequencing. First-round RT-PCR relied on HTBI primers, and a second-round multiplex PCR came next. MiXCR, run by TCRdb on the multiplex PCR reads, gives a single entry per CDR3 protein. The sample has about 160,000 distinct CDR3 sequences, about two fifths seen once; the top ten hold nearly 9%. Sequencing used peripheral blood. The origin of the receptors is a young man with Graves' ophthalmopathy.

J is TRBJ2-7 and V is TRBV12-3 or TRBV12-4; D not resolved. This CDR3 contains 12 residues. The V gene lost 2 bases and the J gene lost 6 bases, with 8 bases spanning the gap. The CDR3 DNA follows: TGTGCCAGCAGTTTAAATGGGTTCGAGCAGTACTTC. Its protein product is CASSLNGFEQYF.

This clonotype has at least ten counts. The genes are TRBV9 and TRBJ2-7, with 14 bases aligning to TRBD2. V trimming: 9 bases; J trimming: 5 bases; junction bases outside the gene matches: 7. Germline V gene lookup returns CDR1 SGDLS and CDR2 YYNGEE. The CDR3 extends over 14 amino acids. The CDR3 DNA reads as TGTGCCACCGAGGGGACTAGCGGGAGTCACGAGCAGTACTTC. Translation: CATEGTSGSHEQYF.

This chain uses TRBV6-2 or TRBV6-3 with TRBJ1-5, with TRBD1 matching over 7 bases. The V segment lost 4 bases and the J segment 6 bases; nucleotides outside the gene matches: 9. The CDR3 covers 15 residues. Germline CDR1 and CDR2: MNHEY and SVGEGT. CDR3 region: CASSSTGKGGQPQHF. The CDR3 DNA reads as TGTGCCAGCAGTTCGACAGGGAAAGGTGGTCAGCCCCAGCATTTT.

V usage is TRBV11-2 and J usage is TRBJ2-2; D ambiguous. V lost 0 bases to trimming and J lost 1 base, with 3 bases between them. This CDR3 is built from 14 residues. Germline V gene sequence: CDR1 SGHAT, CDR2 FQNNGV. CDR3 amino acids: CASSLEVNTGELFF. CDR3 nucleotides: TGTGCCAGCAGCTTAGAGGTGAACACCGGGGAGCTGTTTTTT.

This clonotype was recorded at least ten times. The genes are TRBV11-2 and TRBJ1-5; D perhaps matches TRBD1 (5 bases). Germline CDR1 reads SGHAT; CDR2 reads FQNNGV. Trimming took off 6 bases at V and 4 bases at J, with 10 bases between the two ends. This CDR3 contains 13 residues. CDR3 nucleotides: TGTGCCAGCAGTTGGGGGGGGAATCAGCCCCAGCATTTT. As protein: CASSWGGNQPQHF.

V and J are TRBV9 and TRBJ2-7; no clear D gene. CDR1 and CDR2 (germline): SGDLS, YYNGEE. The V gene lost 4 bases and the J gene lost 3 bases, with 20 bases spanning the gap. The CDR3 sequence is 16 residues long. The CDR3 coding sequence is TGTGCCAGCAGCCCCAGGTCTCCTGGTCAAGGCTACGAGCAGTACTTC. It is translated as CASSPRSPGQGYEQYF.

This clonotype was observed at least ten times. The V gene is TRBV5-5, the J gene TRBJ2-7; 8 bases fit TRBD2. The germline gives CDR1 SGHKS, CDR2 YYEKEE (reference sequence). This CDR3 has 14 amino acids. V lost 5 bases to trimming and J lost 6 bases; unmatched junction nucleotides: 10. Written as DNA, the CDR3 is TGTGCCAGCAGGCGCGCGGGGGGTCGGTTCGAGCAGTACTTC. This sequence encodes CASRRAGGRFEQYF. Variable domain in full (rest from reference TRBV5-5 and TRBJ2-7): DAGVTQSPTHLIKTRGQQVTLRCSPISGHKSVSWYQQVLGQGPQFIFQYYEKEERGRGNFPDRFSARQFPNYSSELNVNALLLGDSALYLCASRRAGGRFEQYFGPGTRLTVT.

This clonotype occurred many times. The V and J genes are TRBV20-1 and TRBJ2-7; 7 bases line up with TRBD2. This CDR3 is 13 amino acids long. V shed 4 bases, J shed 3 bases, and the junction held 6 bases outside the gene matches. Per the germline V gene, CDR1 is DFQATT and CDR2 is SNEGSKA (reference sequence). The CDR3 DNA follows: TGCAGTGCTACGGGCGGGAGCCTCTACGAGCAGTACTTC. Translation gives CSATGGSLYEQYF.

This clonotype was seen a few times. This chain joins TRBV6-2 or TRBV6-3 and TRBJ2-5; 12 positions match TRBD2. The CDR3 covers 14 residues. Losses at the gene ends were 8 bases for V and 5 bases for J; bases not matched to a gene: 6. Germline assignment: CDR1 MNHEY and CDR2 SVGEGT. CDR3 region: CASLELAGGETQYF. The CDR3 DNA sequence: TGTGCCAGCCTGGAACTAGCGGGAGGCGAGACCCAGTACTTC.

This clonotype came up many times. The genes are TRBV6-5 and TRBJ1-3, with unresolved D. There are 13 residues in the CDR3. V shed 2 bases and J shed 4 bases, with 6 bases lying between them. From germline, CDR1 is MNHEY and CDR2 SVGAGI. CDR3 in amino acids: CASSYGPGNTIYF. The CDR3 bases are TGTGCCAGCAGTTACGGACCCGGAAACACCATATATTTT.

This clonotype was counted many times. The chain carries TRBV4-3 and TRBJ1-2; 10 bases fit TRBD1. J gave up 5 bases and V 2 bases, and 5 bases lay outside the gene matches. This CDR3 contains 15 residues. From germline, CDR1 is LGHNA and CDR2 YSLEER. CDR3 in DNA: TGCGCCAGCAGCCAACCGGGACAGGGGAGGTATGGCTACACCTTC. Protein product: CASSQPGQGRYGYTF.

This clonotype was counted many times. At one end the junction does not follow the germline gene, possibly because of a read error. The V gene is TRBV14, the J gene TRBJ1-2, with D hard to call. The length of the CDR3 is 15 residues. Germline V CDR1 and CDR2: SGHDN, FVKESK. The CDR3 loop reads CASSQDRLYNYGYTF. CDR3 coding DNA: TGCGCCAGCAGCCAAGATCGACTGTATAACTATGGCTACACCTTC.

The V gene is TRBV20-1, the J gene TRBJ2-5; D is perhaps TRBD2 (6 bases). The CDR3 has 14 residues. Germline lookup yields CDR1 DFQATT and CDR2 SNEGSKA (reference sequence). V dropped 3 bases and J dropped 1 base, with 12 bases sitting between them. CDR3 protein: CSARRGRGQETQYF. The CDR3 DNA follows: TGCAGTGCTAGGCGGGGACGGGGCCAAGAGACCCAGTACTTC.

This rearrangement joins TRBV15 to TRBJ1-6; D gene uncertain. The CDR3 loop spans 13 amino acids. Trimming shortened V by 5 bases and J by 10 bases, and 12 bases separated the two germline ends. The germline V gene encodes CDR1 LNHNV and CDR2 YYDKDF (reference sequence). The CDR3 loop reads CATSGPGRSPLHF. CDR3 nucleotides: TGTGCCACCAGCGGACCCGGGCGGTCACCCCTCCACTTT.

This clonotype was seen ten or more times. V and J are TRBV2 and TRBJ2-5; maybe TRBD1 (5 bases). V shed 6 bases and J shed 5 bases, with 13 bases lying between them. The CDR3 is made up of 13 amino acids. Germline-derived CDR1 and CDR2 are SNHLY and FYNNEI. Here the CDR3 reads CASSLRVEETQYF. The CDR3 nucleotides read TGTGCCAGCAGCCTCAGGGTGGAGGAGACCCAGTACTTC.

The count of this clonotype is one. The genes are TRBV12-3 or TRBV12-4 and TRBJ2-7; D is ambiguous. This CDR3 has 13 amino acids. V gave up 1 base and J gave up 6 bases, with 10 bases separating them. DNA for the CDR3: TGTGCCAGCAGTTTAGACCTAGGGCGCGAGCAGTACTTC. Its translation is CASSLDLGREQYF.

Note on this clonotype: An end of the junction does not agree with germline; a read error may underlie this. The V and J genes are TRBV12-3 or TRBV12-4 and TRBJ2-5; TRBD2 agrees at 11 bases. The CDR3 is made up of 16 amino acids. CDR3 in amino acids: CAGSFWLAGGQETQYF. The CDR3 DNA follows: TGTGCCGGCAGTTTTTGGCTAGCGGGGGGACAAGAGACCCAGTACTTC.

This clonotype was counted at least ten times. The V and J genes are TRBV6-1 and TRBJ2-5, with 11 bases that match TRBD2. J gave up 5 bases and V 7 bases, and 12 bases lay outside the gene matches. The CDR3 length is 16 residues. CDR1 and CDR2 from the germline V gene are MNHNS and SASEGT. CDR3 loop: CASTDGSGRAWETQYF. CDR3 in DNA: TGTGCCAGCACCGACGGTAGCGGGAGGGCCTGGGAGACCCAGTACTTC.

This clonotype appeared many times. V and J are TRBV6-1 and TRBJ1-5; D is undetermined. The CDR3 sequence is 14 residues long. Germline CDR1 reads MNHNS; CDR2 reads SASEGT. V lost 9 bases and J 4 bases, leaving 16 bases between the germline ends. CDR3 protein: CASSDTKKNQPQHF. In DNA, the CDR3 is TGTGCCAGTTCCGACACCAAGAAGAATCAGCCCCAGCATTTT.

This clonotype occurred a few times. This chain joins TRBV6-5 and TRBJ1-1, with D hard to call. CDR3 length: 13 residues. Germline values: CDR1 MNHEY, CDR2 SVGAGI. Trimming cost V 0 bases and J 7 bases, with 9 bases left between them. In nucleotides, the CDR3 is TGTGCCAGCAGTTACTCGAGGGAGTTTGAAGCTTTCTTT. Residues: CASSYSREFEAFF.

At least ten counts were recorded for this clonotype. V gene TRBV29-1 combines with J gene TRBJ1-5; D is ambiguous. Between the trimmed V and J ends, which lost 7 bases and 1 base, there was a span of 17 bases. The CDR3 spans 15 residues. Germline-derived CDR1 and CDR2 are SQVTM and ANQGSEA. The CDR3 DNA reads as TGCAGCGCCCCCATAACCCGAAGGAGCAATCAGCCCCAGCATTTT. Translated: CSAPITRRSNQPQHF.

V gene TRBV6-2 or TRBV6-3 combines with J gene TRBJ1-5; D is uncertain. Germline values: CDR1 MNHEY, CDR2 SVGEGT. This CDR3 comprises 14 residues. The ends were cut back, 2 bases at V and 1 base at J, with 6 bases in the middle. The CDR3 loop is CASSYVRSNQPQHF. CDR3 sequence (DNA): TGTGCCAGCAGTTACGTCCGCAGCAATCAGCCCCAGCATTTT.

At least ten counts were recorded for this clonotype. The V call is TRBV20-1, the J call TRBJ1-2, with 7 bases identical to TRBD1. This CDR3 contains 12 residues. V shed 6 bases and J 2 bases; nucleotides not matched to a gene: 3. The germline V gene has CDR1 DFQATT and CDR2 SNEGSKA (reference sequence). CDR3 nucleotides: TGCAGTGCGGTGGACAGGAACTATGGCTACACCTTC. It yields the protein CSAVDRNYGYTF.

This clonotype showed up many times. Here the CDR3 DNA reads TGTGCCACCAGTGACCCTGGACAGGGGGCTGGAGGCTACACCTTC. Encoded protein: CATSDPGQGAGGYTF. This chain uses TRBV24-1 with TRBJ1-2; TRBD1 agrees at 11 bases. Germline-derived CDR1 and CDR2 are KGHDR and SFDVKD. CDR3 size: 15 residues. V lost 4 bases, J lost 8 bases, and 8 bases stayed unmatched.

This clonotype was found many times. The V and J genes are TRBV12-3 or TRBV12-4 and TRBJ2-5, with D maybe TRBD2 (5 bases). V lost 3 bases to trimming and J lost 0 bases, with 5 bases between them. The CDR3 sequence is 13 residues long. The CDR3 coding sequence is TGTGCCAGCAGTTTGGGAGACCAAGAGACCCAGTACTTC. Its translation is CASSLGDQETQYF.

This clonotype occurred a few times. The chain has TRBV5-4 and TRBJ1-5; D ambiguous. Trimming pared 0 bases from V and 0 bases from J, leaving 7 bases between. The germline CDR1 and CDR2 sequences are SGHNT and YYREEE (reference sequence). CDR3 size: 15 residues. The chain's CDR3 is CASSLEADSNQPQHF. The CDR3 nucleotides are TGTGCCAGCAGCTTGGAGGCAGATAGCAATCAGCCCCAGCATTTT.

The V gene is TRBV12-3 or TRBV12-4, the J gene TRBJ2-7; TRBD2 is a possible D gene (5 bases). This CDR3 contains 13 residues. The V end was cut by 4 bases, the J end by 1 base, with 8 bases between. The CDR3 loop reads CASSSRGSYEQYF. For the CDR3, the DNA is TGTGCCAGCAGTTCTCGGGGATCCTACGAGCAGTACTTC.

This clonotype was detected ten times or more. This chain uses TRBV7-2 with TRBJ2-7; the D call may be TRBD1 or TRBD2 (5 bases each). This CDR3 comprises 15 residues. Deletions cut 3 bases from V and 2 bases from J, with 14 bases between. Germline V gene sequence: CDR1 SGHTA, CDR2 FQGNSA. This CDR3 is CASSFSEGWAYEQYF. The CDR3 DNA is TGTGCCAGCAGCTTCTCTGAGGGGTGGGCCTACGAGCAGTACTTC.